This T cell receptor (beta chain) was sequenced during a study of T cells in Graves' hyperthyroidism and ophthalmopathy. Overall study context: Peripheral blood draws took place at initial diagnosis, ahead of any treatment.

Hyperthyroidism was newly diagnosed in patients aged 18 to 65 (duration under 2 months). Used for diagnoses were clinical symptoms, serum thyroxine and TRAb, thyroid ultrasound and orbital computed tomography. This clonotype was seen only a few times. RNA transcripts yielded amplified TCR beta CDR3 regions. The study used the HTBI primer set for a first-round RT-PCR of the TCR CDR3. TCRdb used MiXCR to reprocess the multiplex PCR reads, holding one entry per CDR3 protein. This repertoire shows roughly 200,000 distinct CDR3 sequences, approximately 16% found once; its top ten account for around 48%. The TCR was taken from a woman aged 45-65 years with Graves' hyperthyroidism. The sequencing input was blood.

CDR3 bases: TGTGCCAGCAGCCACCGGGACGCCTACTCTGGAAACACCATATATTTT. It yields the protein CASSHRDAYSGNTIYF. The rearrangement uses TRBV7-9 and TRBJ1-3; D might be TRBD1 (5 bases). Germline loops: CDR1 SEHNR, CDR2 FQNEAQ (reference sequence). V shed 5 bases and J shed 0 bases, with 14 bases lying between them. The length of the CDR3 is 16 residues.